The entry that follows covers one T cell receptor beta chain sequence. The method was immunoSEQ multiplex PCR; TCRdb's version includes in-frame clones alone and lacks a portion of them. The sample has tens of thousands of clones; approximately 78% are singletons. This record comes from a study of blood T cell repertoires in COVID-19. The material sequenced was peripheral blood. The clonotype was recovered from a human donor in a cohort sampled during active COVID-19.

The CDR3 DNA reads as TGTGCCAGCAGCTCCATATTCAGACAGCGTGCCAATGAGCAGTTCTTC. It yields the protein CASSSIFRQRANEQFF. The chain carries TRBV7-8 and TRBJ2-1; D is perhaps TRBD1 (5 bases). V was clipped by 4 bases and J by 6 bases, with 19 bases between them. This CDR3 has 16 residues. Looked up from germline, CDR1 is SGHVS and CDR2 is FQNEAQ. Filled out from reference TRBV7-8 and TRBJ2-1, the complete variable domain reads GAGVSQSPRYKVAKRGQDVALRCDPISGHVSLFWYQQALGQGPEFLTYFQNEAQLDKSGLPSDRFFAERPEGSVSTLKIQRTQQEDSAVYLCASSSIFRQRANEQFFGPGTRLTVL.